Each of the 28 T cell receptor beta chains below was sequenced from the same sample in a study of post-analysis software for immune sequencing data. The authors incorporated unique molecular identifiers into the TCR beta cDNA libraries. MiXCR was run by TCRdb on the PCR reads, yielding one entry per CDR3 protein. The data show about 810,000 distinct CDR3 sequences, about 50% seen once. Overall study results and limits: Relative to controls, patients had 5 or 6 TRBV segments at higher frequency, with TRBV5-6, TRBV5-1 and TRBV20-1 among these.

No antigen is known for these receptors. Sequences were obtained from blood. All receptors derive from a girl aged 10-17 years with multiple sclerosis.

J is TRBJ1-1 and V is TRBV21-1; TRBD1, as called in the table, went unchecked against the DNA. TRBV21-1 is labeled a pseudogene. This CDR3 has 16 residues. The CDR3 bases are TGTGCCAGCAGCCCTAGGGACAGGGGGATTATGACTGAAGCTTTCTTT. The encoded protein is CASSPRDRGIMTEAFF.

The chain carries TRBV20-1 and TRBJ2-7; D call uncertain. Germline V gene data show CDR1 as DFQATT and CDR2 as SNEGSKA (reference sequence). V gave up 6 bases and J gave up 5 bases, with 11 bases separating them. The CDR3 is 11 residues long. For the CDR3, the DNA is TGCAGTGCAATAGGGCGGAACGAGCAGTACTTC. Its translation is CSAIGRNEQYF.

J is TRBJ2-5 and V is TRBV14; the D is unclear. Germline V gene lookup returns CDR1 SGHDN and CDR2 FVKESK. Deletions cut 1 base from V and 7 bases from J, with 10 bases between. The CDR3 loop spans 13 amino acids. The CDR3 sequence is CASSQAVVGTQYF. The CDR3 DNA is TGTGCCAGCAGCCAAGCAGTCGTAGGGACCCAGTACTTC. The complete variable domain, with remaining parts taken from reference TRBV14 and TRBJ2-5, reads EAGVTQFPSHSVIEKGQTVTLRCDPISGHDNLYWYRRVMGKEIKFLLHFVKESKQDESGMPNNRFLAERTGGTYSTLKVQPAELEDSGVYFCASSQAVVGTQYFGPGTRLLVL.

The chain links TRBV5-1 to TRBJ1-2; TRBD1 matches 8 bases. The J segment lost 4 bases and the V segment lost 4 bases, leaving 12 bases of the junction unmatched. The CDR3 consists of 16 residues. Germline V gene data show CDR1 as SGHRS and CDR2 as YFSETQ. This CDR3 is CASSRTTGALTYGYTF. CDR3 in DNA: TGCGCCAGCAGCCGCACGACAGGGGCACTAACCTATGGCTACACCTTC.

This clonotype was counted between two and nine times. The chain links TRBV20-1 to TRBJ2-3; 10 bases match TRBD2. The CDR3 has 16 residues. Germline V gene data show CDR1 as DFQATT and CDR2 as SNEGSKA (reference sequence). The trim removed 4 bases at V and 1 base at J, leaving 8 bases unmatched. The chain's CDR3 is CSANPGLASRTDTQYF. CDR3 coding DNA: TGCAGTGCTAATCCGGGACTAGCGTCTCGCACAGATACGCAGTATTTT.

The V call is TRBV7-2, the J call TRBJ2-5, with D perhaps TRBD1 or TRBD2 (5 bases each). Trimming removed 5 bases at V and 11 bases at J, with 15 bases between. The CDR3 has 12 amino acids. Germline V lookup: CDR1 SGHTA, CDR2 FQGNSA. Here the CDR3 DNA reads TGTGCCAGCAGCCTTGAGATGGGGGAGCAGTACTTC. It yields the protein CASSLEMGEQYF.

This chain connects TRBV11-1 to TRBJ2-1, with 9 bases aligning to TRBD1. Germline V gene sequence: CDR1 SGHAT, CDR2 FQDESV (reference sequence). Trimming cost V 6 bases and J 5 bases; bases outside gene matches: 11. This CDR3 is 16 amino acids long. The CDR3 reads CASRKTRGQGDNEQFF. CDR3 DNA sequence: TGTGCCAGCAGGAAAACTAGGGGACAGGGTGACAATGAGCAGTTCTTC.

This chain uses TRBV4-1 with TRBJ2-4; D is possibly TRBD2 (6 bases). Judging by the DNA end, TRBJ2-7 fits better; the J call may be wrong. In germline, CDR1 is MGHRA, CDR2 YSYEKL. The CDR3 is 15 residues long. In nucleotides, the CDR3 is TGCGCCAGCAGCCAGGGGAGTTGGGGGGCCTACGAGCAGTACTTC. Encoded protein: CASSQGSWGAYEQYF.

This clonotype has a handful of counts. The chain couples TRBV29-1 to TRBJ2-1; 8 positions agree with TRBD2. V dropped 6 bases and J dropped 1; count of bases not matched to a gene: 8. The CDR3 sequence is 15 residues long. CDR1 is SQVTM, CDR2 ANQGSEA, per germline. The CDR3 DNA reads as TGCAGCGTCGACGGGGGGGTAGTGTCCTACAATGAGCAGTTCTTC. This sequence encodes CSVDGGVVSYNEQFF.

This clonotype was counted a single time. The chain uses TRBV25-1 and TRBJ2-5; no firm D call. Between the trimmed V and J ends, which lost 3 bases and 2 bases, there was a span of 16 bases. CDR3 length: 16 residues. From germline, CDR1 is MGHDK and CDR2 SYGVNS. In DNA, the CDR3 is TGTGCCAGCAGTGATTGGAGTTCACAAGATCAAGAGACCCAGTACTTC. This sequence encodes CASSDWSSQDQETQYF.

This clonotype has only a few counts. The chain recombines TRBV10-1 with TRBJ2-1, with 8 bases lining up with TRBD2. The V gene's germline CDR1 is WNHNN and CDR2 SYGVQD (reference sequence). J lost 6 bases, V lost 2 bases, and 0 bases had no gene match. The CDR3 consists of 13 residues. The CDR3 bases are TGCGCCAGCAGTGAGCGGGAGGGCAATGAGCAGTTCTTC. Protein: CASSEREGNEQFF.

This chain links TRBV20-1 with TRBJ2-1, with 11 bases lining up with TRBD2. CDR3 length equals 15 residues. J gave up 4 bases and V 3 bases, and 5 bases lay outside the gene matches. CDR1 and CDR2 (germline): DFQATT, SNEGSKA (reference sequence). The CDR3 sequence is CSASVSGRVYNEQFF. The DNA of the CDR3 is TGCAGTGCTAGCGTTAGCGGGAGGGTTTACAATGAGCAGTTCTTC.

The rearrangement joins TRBV19 to TRBJ1-1; D unclear. The germline V gene has CDR1 LNHDA and CDR2 SQIVND (reference sequence). V was clipped by 2 bases and J by 6 bases, with 16 bases between them. The length of the CDR3 is 15 residues. DNA of the CDR3: TGTGCCAGTAGTATATCTGGCGATGGGATCGCTGAAGCTTTCTTT. It translates to CASSISGDGIAEAFF.

Here the CDR3 DNA reads TGCGCCAGCAGCCCTCCCCGGGTCAACAATGAGCAGTTCTTC. It encodes CASSPPRVNNEQFF. The rearrangement uses TRBV5-1 and TRBJ2-1, with unresolved D. V was clipped by 4 bases and J by 5 bases, with 13 bases between them. In germline, CDR1 is SGHRS, CDR2 YFSETQ. The length of the CDR3 is 14 residues. Complete variable domain (other parts from reference TRBV5-1 and TRBJ2-1): KAGVTQTPRYLIKTRGQQVTLSCSPISGHRSVSWYQQTPGQGLQFLFEYFSETQRNKGNFPGRFSGRQFSNSRSEMNVSTLELGDSALYLCASSPPRVNNEQFFGPGTRLTVL.

This clonotype was counted between two and nine times. The genes are TRBV6-1 and TRBJ2-7; 11 bases align to TRBD2. The V gene's germline CDR1 is MNHNS and CDR2 SASEGT. V trimming: 4 bases; J trimming: 1 base; junction bases outside the gene matches: 6. The CDR3 loop spans 16 amino acids. CDR3 amino acids: CASSALTSGVSYEQYF. As DNA, the CDR3 is TGTGCCAGCAGTGCCCTGACTAGCGGGGTATCCTACGAGCAGTACTTC.

To note about this clonotype: A read error may produce the germline difference seen at one junction end. V gene TRBV7-2 combines with J gene TRBJ2-4; 10 bases map to TRBD1. The last part of the DNA fits TRBJ2-7 better; the J call may be wrong. The CDR3 is 15 residues long. Germline CDR1 SGHTA, CDR2 FQGNSA. The CDR3 spells CAGSLAGTGAYEQYF. The CDR3 coding sequence is TGTGCCGGCAGCTTAGCGGGGACAGGGGCCTACGAGCAGTACTTC.

This clonotype was seen a handful of times. The chain has TRBV5-1 and TRBJ1-2; D ambiguous. V was trimmed by 0 bases and J by 6 bases, leaving 9 bases between them. CDR3 size: 13 residues. The germline CDR1 and CDR2 sequences are SGHRS and YFSETQ. The CDR3 reads CASSLVETDGYTF. The CDR3 DNA follows: TGCGCCAGCAGCTTGGTGGAGACTGATGGCTACACCTTC.

The chain combines TRBV15 with TRBJ1-2, with D hard to call. V lost 2 bases, J lost 0 bases, and 10 bases lay in between. CDR3 size: 15 residues. The germline gives CDR1 LNHNV, CDR2 YYDKDF (reference sequence). The CDR3 protein is CATSRYGCTNYGYTF. For the CDR3, the DNA is TGTGCCACCAGCAGATACGGGTGCACTAACTATGGCTACACCTTC.

The chain has TRBV5-1 and TRBJ1-2; D gene uncertain. The V gene lost 0 bases and the J gene lost 5 bases, with 11 bases spanning the gap. Germline V gene sequence: CDR1 SGHRS, CDR2 YFSETQ. The CDR3 runs to 14 residues. In DNA form, the CDR3 reads TGCGCCAGCAGCTTGGGGACGGCCGAGTATGGCTACACCTTC. Translating gives CASSLGTAEYGYTF.

This chain joins TRBV7-8 and TRBJ2-3; D is possibly TRBD2 (7 bases). The CDR3 extends over 16 amino acids. Germline CDR1 SGHVS, CDR2 FQNEAQ. V shed 2 bases and J shed 0 bases, with 12 bases lying between them. The chain's CDR3 is CASSLRRGLSTDTQYF. The CDR3 DNA is TGTGCCAGCAGCTTAAGGCGGGGGCTTAGCACAGATACGCAGTATTTT.

This clonotype has only one observation. V and J are TRBV7-3 and TRBJ2-3; 9 positions agree with TRBD2. The CDR3 consists of 15 residues. V gave up 7 bases and J gave up 3 bases; unmatched junction bases: 8. Germline loops: CDR1 SGHTA, CDR2 FQGTGA. CDR3 nucleotide sequence: TGTGCCAGCAACTCGGGACTAGCTCCGACAGATACGCAGTATTTT. It yields the protein CASNSGLAPTDTQYF.

The rearrangement uses TRBV5-1 and TRBJ1-1, with 9 nucleotides matching TRBD1. CDR1 SGHRS and CDR2 YFSETQ come from the germline V gene. The J segment lost 1 base and the V segment lost 5 bases, leaving 3 bases of the junction unmatched. The CDR3 runs 14 residues. CDR3 loop: CASSYRGQNTEAFF. The DNA for the CDR3 is TGCGCCAGCAGTTACAGGGGGCAGAACACTGAAGCTTTCTTT. The full variable domain, completed using reference TRBV5-1 and TRBJ1-1, is KAGVTQTPRYLIKTRGQQVTLSCSPISGHRSVSWYQQTPGQGLQFLFEYFSETQRNKGNFPGRFSGRQFSNSRSEMNVSTLELGDSALYLCASSYRGQNTEAFFGQGTRLTVV.

The rearrangement uses TRBV9 and TRBJ2-5, with 13 nucleotides matching TRBD2. The CDR3 runs to 15 residues. Trimming at V came to 2 bases and at J to 11 bases, leaving 9 bases not matched to a gene. From germline, CDR1 is SGDLS and CDR2 YYNGEE. The CDR3 coding sequence is TGTGCCAGCAGCGTCGAGGGACTAGCGGGGAATGAGCAGTACTTC. Protein sequence: CASSVEGLAGNEQYF.

This chain links TRBV5-1 with TRBJ2-3; D uncertain. CDR1 is SGHRS and CDR2 is YFSETQ in the germline V gene. V dropped 0 bases and J dropped 1 base, with 12 bases sitting between them. There are 16 residues in the CDR3. CDR3 amino acids: CASSLGDLAGTDTQYF. CDR3 nucleotides: TGCGCCAGCAGCTTGGGGGATCTGGCAGGCACAGATACGCAGTATTTT.

This rearrangement joins TRBV28 to TRBJ2-1, with TRBD2 identical over 9 bases. The V gene end was trimmed by 5 bases and the J gene end by 10 bases; junction bases not matched to a gene: 15. The CDR3 sequence is 16 residues long. Per the germline V gene, CDR1 is MDHEN and CDR2 is SYDVKM. The CDR3 here is CASSPHEREVLWEQFF. The DNA of the CDR3 is TGTGCCAGCAGTCCCCATGAGCGGGAGGTTCTGTGGGAGCAGTTCTTC. The whole variable domain, filled in from reference TRBV28 and TRBJ2-1, reads DVKVTQSSRYLVKRTGEKVFLECVQDMDHENMFWYRQDPGLGLRLIYFSYDVKMKEKGDIPEGYSVSREKKERFSLILESASTNQTSMYLCASSPHEREVLWEQFFGPGTRLTVL.

This clonotype has only a few counts. The rearrangement joins TRBV29-1 to TRBJ2-1; a possible D gene is TRBD1 (6 bases). The CDR3 sequence is 13 residues long. Trimming removed 8 bases at V and 4 bases at J, with 15 bases between. Germline CDR1 reads SQVTM; CDR2 reads ANQGSEA. The CDR3 nucleotides read TGCAGCACTGGCCTGACAGGTTACAATGAGCAGTTCTTC. Its translation is CSTGLTGYNEQFF.

This clonotype was detected only once. One junction end does not reproduce the germline sequence, and a read error may be involved. The genes are TRBV7-8 and TRBJ2-6; TRBD1 is a possible D gene (5 bases). Germline assignment: CDR1 SGHVS and CDR2 FQNEAQ. This CDR3 is 16 amino acids long. The CDR3 protein is CARASGPYSGANVRTF. As DNA, the CDR3 is TGTGCCAGGGCTTCAGGGCCGTACTCTGGGGCCAACGTCCGGACTTTC. The full variable domain, in which reference TRBV7-8 and TRBJ2-6 provide the parts outside the CDR3, is GAGVSQSPRYKVAKRGQDVALRCDPISGHVSLFWYQQALGQGPEFLTYFQNEAQLDKSGLPSDRFFAERPEGSVSTLKIQRTQQEDSAVYLCARASGPYSGANVRTFGAGSRLTVL.

CDR3 amino acids: CSAPYRGSTDTQYF. CDR3 sequence (DNA): TGCAGTGCTCCGTACAGGGGATCCACAGATACGCAGTATTTT. The gene calls are TRBV20-1 and TRBJ2-3, with 7 bases matching TRBD1. Trimming cost V 5 bases and J 2 bases; bases outside gene matches: 7. The germline V gene encodes CDR1 DFQATT and CDR2 SNEGSKA (reference sequence). This CDR3 spans 14 amino acids.